Given below is one T cell receptor (beta chain) in context. The entry originates in a study of blood T cell repertoires in COVID-19. In the study overall: COVID-19 samples from acute and convalescent phases originated in the United States, Italy and Spain.

This CDR3 has 14 amino acids. The germline V gene encodes CDR1 MNHEY and CDR2 SMNVEV (reference sequence). V lost 2 bases, J lost 1 base, and 8 bases lay in between. TCRdb keeps only in-frame clones here, not all; method: immunoSEQ multiplex PCR. This sample has about 140,000 clones, with just under 90% found just once. The sequenced sample was peripheral blood. The chain uses TRBV27 and TRBJ1-1; D call uncertain. The receptor was isolated from a woman older than 75 with acute or convalescent COVID-19. The CDR3 loop is CASSLVRGNTEAFF. CDR3 bases: TGTGCCAGCAGTTTAGTTCGGGGGAACACTGAAGCTTTCTTT.